The next 23 T cell receptor beta chains were all read from a single sample in a study of T-cell memory formation after mild COVID-19. TCRdb re-derived calls from the 5' RACE reads in MiXCR, one entry per CDR3 protein. This sample has 200,000 to 250,000 distinct CDR3 sequences, with over 9% found just once. Sequenced sample: PBMCs or a T cell subset sorted from them (not recorded which). These receptors came from a man aged 18 to 29 who had mild COVID-19 (a few samples of this study predate the infection). Cell type and time point are not known.

Only a few counts were recorded for this clonotype. The chain has TRBV6-1 and TRBJ2-7; 10 nucleotides match TRBD1. V was pared by 0 bases and J by 2 bases, with 4 bases of the junction left unmatched. Germline CDR1 reads MNHNS; CDR2 reads SASEGT. This CDR3 is 16 amino acids long. Written as DNA, the CDR3 is TGTGCCAGCAGTGAAGCGGGGACAGGGGCCCCCTACGAGCAGTACTTC. It encodes CASSEAGTGAPYEQYF.

The chain joins TRBV7-2 to TRBJ1-4; possible D gene TRBD1, 5 bases. CDR1 is SGHTA, CDR2 FQGNSA, per germline. This CDR3 is built from 14 residues. V lost 3 bases and J 9 bases, leaving 14 bases between the germline ends. CDR3 sequence reads: CASSFQGVEKKLFF. The CDR3 nucleotides read TGTGCCAGCAGCTTCCAGGGAGTCGAAAAAAAACTGTTTTTT.

This clonotype was seen many times. The chain is built from TRBV4-1 and TRBJ2-6; D is unclear. Germline values: CDR1 MGHRA, CDR2 YSYEKL. Trimming removed 4 bases at V and 0 bases at J, with 10 bases between. The CDR3 consists of 16 residues. The CDR3 region has the DNA TGCGCCAGCAGCCGTAGGGATTTCTCTGGGGCCAACGTCCTGACTTTC. Its translation: CASSRRDFSGANVLTF.

CDR3: CASSLVTGHYTQYF. CDR3 bases: TGTGCCAGCAGCTTAGTGACGGGGCACTATACGCAGTATTTT. The chain is built from TRBV7-9 and TRBJ2-3; D is tentatively TRBD1 or TRBD2 (5 bases each). The CDR3 totals 14 residues. The germline CDR1 and CDR2 sequences are SEHNR and FQNEAQ (reference sequence). V was trimmed by 1 base and J by 7 bases, leaving 12 bases between them.

Only a few counts were recorded for this clonotype. J is TRBJ2-7 and V is TRBV4-1; D call uncertain. V lost 3 bases to trimming and J lost 4 bases, with 10 bases between them. The CDR3 spans 13 residues. In germline, CDR1 is MGHRA, CDR2 YSYEKL. The CDR3 bases are TGCGCCAGCAGCCAGTATAACGGTTACGAGCAGTACGTC. It codes for CASSQYNGYEQYV.

This clonotype was seen more than once but under ten times. The V call is TRBV27, the J call TRBJ1-2; D unresolved. Looked up from germline, CDR1 is MNHEY and CDR2 is SMNVEV (reference sequence). There are 15 residues in the CDR3. The V and J ends lost 3 bases and 4 bases respectively, with 15 bases between them. In DNA form, the CDR3 reads TGTGCCAGCAGTTTGCGGGGTAATGTACGCTATGGCTACACCTTC. Translated, it gives CASSLRGNVRYGYTF.

This clonotype was found many times. The gene calls are TRBV6-5 and TRBJ2-7; 8 bases map to TRBD1. V trimming: 5 bases; J trimming: 0 bases; junction bases outside the gene matches: 3. This CDR3 is built from 14 residues. Germline lookup yields CDR1 MNHEY and CDR2 SVGAGI. This CDR3 reads CASSAGTGSYEQYV. The DNA of the CDR3 is TGTGCCAGCAGTGCCGGGACAGGCTCCTACGAGCAGTACGTC.

This clonotype was counted a few times. This chain connects TRBV4-3 to TRBJ1-2, with D maybe TRBD1 (6 bases). V lost 0 bases and J 6 bases, leaving 20 bases between the germline ends. From germline, CDR1 is LGHNA and CDR2 YSLEER. This CDR3 spans 17 amino acids. CDR3 nucleotide sequence: TGCGCCAGCAGCCAAGATCCCCGGCCAAGAAGGGGGAATGGCTACACCTTC. It specifies CASSQDPRPRRGNGYTF.

This clonotype was seen a few times. V and J are TRBV2 and TRBJ1-5; 8 bases are shared with TRBD1. Trimming cost V 7 bases and J 2 bases; bases outside gene matches: 1. The CDR3 length is 13 residues. Germline V CDR1 and CDR2: SNHLY, FYNNEI. The CDR3 region is CASMGQGNQPQHF. The CDR3 bases are TGTGCCAGCATGGGACAGGGCAATCAGCCCCAGCATTTT.

This clonotype was seen many times. The V gene is TRBV5-1, the J gene TRBJ1-1, with a tentative D call TRBD1 (6 bases). This CDR3 is built from 16 residues. Trimming stripped 0 bases from V and 5 bases from J, with 17 bases between. Germline values: CDR1 SGHRS, CDR2 YFSETQ. The CDR3 reads CASSLGGALRETEAFF. The CDR3 nucleotides are TGCGCCAGCAGCTTGGGGGGGGCGCTGAGGGAGACTGAAGCTTTCTTT.

The chain has TRBV7-3 and TRBJ2-1; unclear D gene. The CDR3 runs to 12 residues. V lost 2 bases and J lost 8, with 7 bases in between. Germline V gene data show CDR1 as SGHTA and CDR2 as FQGTGA. The CDR3, as DNA: TGTGCCAGCAGCTTATGGGGTTATGAGCAGTTCTTC. As protein: CASSLWGYEQFF.

Ten or more counts support this clonotype. The gene calls are TRBV5-1 and TRBJ1-1; no definite D call. Per the germline V gene, CDR1 is SGHRS and CDR2 is YFSETQ. V gave up 4 bases and J gave up 4 bases, with 17 bases separating them. The CDR3 runs to 15 residues. The CDR3 DNA follows: TGCGCCAGCAGCCCGAACGGACCAGCCCCCACTGAAGCTTTCTTT. This gives the protein CASSPNGPAPTEAFF.

V is TRBV6-2 or TRBV6-3 and J is TRBJ2-7; D uncertain. Germline V CDR1 and CDR2: MNHEY, SVGEGT. Between the trimmed V and J ends, which lost 2 bases and 0 bases, there was a span of 5 bases. The CDR3 is 13 amino acids. The CDR3 protein is CASSYPTSYEQYV. The CDR3 DNA reads TGTGCCAGCAGTTACCCCACCTCCTACGAGCAGTACGTC.

The chain uses TRBV7-9 and TRBJ1-2, with 8 bases fitting TRBD1. The CDR3 is made up of 15 amino acids. V was pared by 6 bases and J by 4 bases, with 10 bases of the junction left unmatched. The germline V gene encodes CDR1 SEHNR and CDR2 FQNEAQ (reference sequence). Here the CDR3 DNA reads TGTGCCAGCAGACCCGGACAGGGAGAATCCTATGGCTACACCTTC. As protein: CASRPGQGESYGYTF. Full variable domain (outside the CDR3, taken from reference TRBV7-9 and TRBJ1-2): DTGVSQNPRHKITKRGQNVTFRCDPISEHNRLYWYRQTLGQGPEFLTYFQNEAQLEKSRLLSDRFSAERPKGSFSTLEIQRTEQGDSAMYLCASRPGQGESYGYTFGSGTRLTVV.

V is TRBV6-5 and J is TRBJ1-5; the D is unclear. Trimming took off 0 bases at V and 0 bases at J, with 3 bases between the two ends. This CDR3 comprises 14 residues. In germline, CDR1 is MNHEY, CDR2 SVGAGI. CDR3 protein: CASSYSSSNQPQHF. CDR3 nucleotide sequence: TGTGCCAGCAGTTACTCGTCTAGCAATCAGCCCCAGCATTTT.

The CDR3 protein is CASSQDPRQGWVTEAFF. For the CDR3, the DNA is TGTGCCAGCAGCCAAGATCCCCGACAGGGTTGGGTCACTGAAGCTTTCTTT. The chain recombines TRBV4-2 with TRBJ1-1, with 7 bases matching TRBD1. The CDR3 length is 17 residues. Per the germline V gene, CDR1 is LGHNA and CDR2 is YNFKEQ. Unmatched junction bases numbered 11, after V lost 0 bases and J lost 4 bases.

The V and J genes are TRBV7-2 and TRBJ1-5; 7 nucleotides agree with TRBD1. The CDR3 spans 14 residues. CDR1 SGHTA and CDR2 FQGNSA come from the germline V gene. J gave up 1 base and V 5 bases, and 2 bases lay outside the gene matches. CDR3: CASSRGGSNQPQHF. CDR3 sequence (DNA): TGTGCCAGCAGCCGAGGGGGCAGCAATCAGCCCCAGCATTTT.

The V and J genes are TRBV20-1 and TRBJ2-1; 9 bases line up with TRBD2. CDR1 is DFQATT and CDR2 is SNEGSKA in the germline V gene (reference sequence). J lost 3 bases, V lost 0 bases, and 6 bases had no gene match. The CDR3 runs to 16 residues. CDR3 in amino acids: CSAREERGVNYNEQFF. CDR3 nucleotides: TGCAGTGCTAGAGAGGAGCGGGGGGTGAACTACAATGAGCAGTTCTTC.

The gene calls are TRBV4-3 and TRBJ2-3, with 9 bases identical to TRBD2. Germline lookup yields CDR1 LGHNA and CDR2 YSLEER. Losses at the gene ends were 0 bases for V and 0 bases for J; bases not matched to a gene: 7. The CDR3 is made up of 18 amino acids. CDR3 in DNA: TGCGCCAGCAGCCAAGATACCGAGCGGGGGGCTAGCACAGATACGCAGTATTTT. It yields the protein CASSQDTERGASTDTQYF.

A few counts support this clonotype. The V and J genes are TRBV4-3 and TRBJ1-3; D is undetermined. The CDR3 length is 14 residues. V was trimmed by 1 base and J by 1 base, leaving 5 bases between them. In germline, CDR1 is LGHNA, CDR2 YSLEER. DNA for the CDR3: TGCGCCAGCAGCCAAGCACAGTCTGGAAACACCATATATTTT. Residues: CASSQAQSGNTIYF.

A word on this clonotype: A single base separates this from a much larger clone, so it may be a read error. The CDR3 sequence: CASSVNTEAFF. The DNA for the CDR3 is TGTGCCAGCAGCGTGAACACTGAAGCTTTCTTT. The rearrangement links TRBV6-2 or TRBV6-3 to TRBJ1-1, with unresolved D. The V end was cut by 6 bases, the J end by 0 bases, with 2 bases between. The CDR3 contains 11 residues. Germline values: CDR1 MNHEY, CDR2 SVGEGT.

The rearrangement joins TRBV5-1 to TRBJ2-5; TRBD2 aligns across 8 bases. Losses at the gene ends were 6 bases for V and 5 bases for J; bases not matched to a gene: 15. CDR1 and CDR2 (germline): SGHRS, YFSETQ. The CDR3 is made up of 16 amino acids. The CDR3 DNA is TGCGCCAGCACCTTAAGTTGGAGCGGGAGTGGGGAGACCCAGTACTTC. As protein: CASTLSWSGSGETQYF.

This clonotype was recorded a few times. V is TRBV6-5 and J is TRBJ2-1; a possible D gene is TRBD2 (7 bases). The CDR3 sequence is 15 residues long. Germline-derived CDR1 and CDR2 are MNHEY and SVGAGI. Trimming removed 6 bases at V and 2 bases at J, with 14 bases between. The CDR3 region is CASSPTGGPYNEQFF. CDR3 DNA: TGTGCCAGCAGCCCCACGGGGGGCCCCTACAATGAGCAGTTCTTC.